This T cell receptor (beta chain) came from a study of T cells in Graves' hyperthyroidism and ophthalmopathy (dated by TCRdb to the late 2010s). As for the study more broadly: Peripheral blood samples were taken at the time of initial diagnosis, prior to any treatment. To identify distinguishing TCR V-J signatures, a discovery cohort of about 100 patients was used, comprising 40 to 45 with Graves' ophthalmopathy and some 60 with stable Graves' hyperthyroidism. Prospective prediction of ophthalmopathy was tested in an independent validation cohort consisting of 18 hyperthyroidism patients and some 17 patients who later progressed to ophthalmopathy. The 100 discovery patients were randomly split 7:3 into training and test sets. In addition, the study compared T-cell repertoires in thyroid tissue and in blood from six Graves' hyperthyroidism patients. Following sampling, methimazole starting at 30 mg daily was given to hyperthyroidism patients, and high-dose intravenous methylprednisolone was given to ophthalmopathy patients. TCR Vbeta CDR3 sequencing of 120 to 150 peripheral blood samples (around 45 ophthalmopathy, roughly 74 hyperthyroidism and around 17 progressor patients) is reported in the paper.

As concerns this clonotype: No cognate antigen has been identified for it. One base away there is no much larger clone; base qualities are not given.

The TCR beta CDR3 regions were amplified from the RNA transcripts. A first-round RT-PCR of the TCR CDR3 used the HTBI primer set with the Qiagen OneStep RT-PCR kit. Libraries were constructed in a second round of multiplex PCR, after which size selection and purification were carried out. Sequencing of the libraries was done on an Illumina HiSeq2000 using paired-end 100 bp reads. On the study's bioinformatics: SOAPnuke was used to process the raw data, removing reads that contained adapters or uncalled bases, had a mean Phred below 15, or lacked an exact match to the constant primer or identifier. COPE v1.2.5 was used to merge high-quality paired reads, and clonotypes were defined as unique nucleotide sequences. MiTCR v1.1 was used to align the clonotypes against IMGT TRBV, TRBD and TRBJ reference segments. Analysis was restricted to V-J combinations with a frequency above 0.0001, which covered 98% to 99.2% of repertoires. The TCS score was defined as F50 (clonal expansion) divided by E x V (chaos), with BLOSUM62-based TCRdist calculated between CDR3 peptides within each V-J. Welch's t-statistics and random forest reduced just over 500 V-J features to 10 to 15, which were used in a naive Bayes classifier (R e1071). TCRdb applied fastp at Q25 and MiXCR to the public reads, then kept only in-frame beta chains. Each record represents a unique CDR3 protein, reported with the most common genes and DNA among its rows. V and J calls and clone size were set by TCRdb, not the authors. The sample table contains 490,000 or so distinct CDR3 sequences; only one count was recorded for around a fifth of them. Clones ranked in the top ten supply under 55% of the sample.

From its cysteine to its phenylalanine, the CDR3 spans 14 amino acids. The CDR3 DNA has 42 bases and is translated from base 1. For CDR1 and CDR2, the germline V gene (reference sequence) lists LNHNV and YYDKDF. Compared with germline, V lacks 1 base and J lacks 2 bases; bases without a gene match: 2. Ophthalmopathy patients had moderately to severely active disease, with a Clinical Activity Score of 3 or more, a NOSPECS grade of 4 or more, and a disease duration of less than 3 months. Any patient with an uncontrolled infection, another autoimmune disease, pregnancy or lactation was excluded. Clinical symptoms, serum thyroxine and TRAb, thyroid ultrasound, and orbital computed tomography formed the basis for the diagnoses. PBMCs were separated from 10 ml of fresh peripheral blood using Ficoll-Paque density gradient centrifugation. Trizol reagent was used to extract total RNA, and RNA quality was then checked on an Agilent 2100 Bioanalyzer.

What the work shows at the level of the full study, not this receptor alone: No statistical method was used to set the sample size in advance, and investigators knew the group allocation. In validation, progression to ophthalmopathy was predicted by the model with more than 65% sensitivity and around 76% specificity, a median of roughly six months before onset. Most expanded thyroid clonotypes (frequency above 0.001) were also detected in blood, a finding suggesting that blood repertoires may reflect thyroid immune responses. In cross-validation, a model built on a 13 V-J signature told ophthalmopathy apart from stable hyperthyroidism with about 90% sensitivity and around 83% specificity, and in testing the same model reached 80%/75%.

The sequence derives from a woman in her 70s with Graves' ophthalmopathy. The rearrangement joined TRBV15 to TRBJ2-7; TRBD1 lines up with 7 middle nucleotides. Sequencing input: blood. The nucleotides read TGTGCCACCAGCAGAGTCAGGGGGACCTACGAGCAGTACTTC. This sequence encodes CATSRVRGTYEQYF. The reference TRBV15 and TRBJ2-7 proteins fill in what lies around the CDR3, so the full variable domain reads DAMVIQNPRYQVTQFGKPVTLSCSQTLNHNVMYWYQQKSSQAPKLLFHYYDKDFNNEADTPDNFQSRRPNTSFCFLDIRSPGLGDTAMYLCATSRVRGTYEQYFGPGTRLTVT.